These 28 T cell receptor beta chains share one sample of origin, sequenced in a study of blood T cell repertoires in COVID-19. Clones were read by immunoSEQ multiplex PCR, and TCRdb kept only the in-frame ones, dropping some. The repertoire holds around 81,000 clones, 80% to 90% seen once, with approximately 5.1% in the top ten. Sequencing was done on a sample of peripheral blood. All receptors derive from a woman of 80 years or more with acute or convalescent COVID-19.

The J gene is TRBJ1-2, the V gene TRBV30; a possible D gene is TRBD1 (5 bases). The CDR3 is 12 amino acids. Trimming took 4 bases from V and 8 from J, leaving 14 bases between them. Germline values: CDR1 GTSNPN, CDR2 SVGIG (reference sequence). CDR3 region: CAWNWGSGGYTF. CDR3 DNA: TGTGCCTGGAATTGGGGGAGCGGGGGCTACACCTTC.

The chain employs TRBV5-6 and TRBJ2-7, with 10 bases matching TRBD1. The CDR3 covers 15 residues. Germline V lookup: CDR1 SGHDT, CDR2 YYEEEE. The V gene end was trimmed by 4 bases and the J gene end by 2 bases; junction bases not matched to a gene: 6. The DNA of the CDR3 is TGTGCCAGCAGCGCTTGGACAGGGGGGACCTACGAGCAGTACTTC. Encoded protein: CASSAWTGGTYEQYF.

The chain joins TRBV6-1 to TRBJ2-7; D is unresolved. In germline, CDR1 is MNHNS, CDR2 SASEGT. V shed 3 bases and J shed 0 bases, with 9 bases lying between them. The CDR3 extends over 14 amino acids. DNA for the CDR3: TGTGCCAGCAGTGACGTCGCGGTCTCCTACGAGCAGTACTTC. This translates into CASSDVAVSYEQYF.

This clone was detected only once. This rearrangement joins TRBV5-4 to TRBJ2-3; 9 bases are shared with TRBD2. The germline V gene encodes CDR1 SGHNT and CDR2 YYREEE (reference sequence). After removal of 3 bases from V and 2 bases from J, the junction contained 4 bases not matched to a gene. The CDR3 has 15 residues. The CDR3 loop is CASSSSGRNTDTQYF. CDR3 bases: TGTGCCAGCAGCTCCAGCGGGAGGAACACAGATACGCAGTATTTT.

This rearrangement joins TRBV11-3 to TRBJ2-2; no clear D. The germline gives CDR1 SGHNT, CDR2 YENEEA. V lost 1 base, J lost 0 bases, and 3 bases lay in between. The CDR3 spans 14 residues. CDR3: CASSLAANTGELFF. The DNA of the CDR3 is TGTGCCAGCAGCTTAGCGGCGAACACCGGGGAGCTGTTTTTT.

V gene TRBV9 combines with J gene TRBJ1-2, with D possibly TRBD1 on 5 matching bases. There are 15 residues in the CDR3. Germline assignment: CDR1 SGDLS and CDR2 YYNGEE. V lost 4 bases, J lost 5 bases, and 18 bases lay in between. The CDR3 DNA is TGTGCCAGCAGCACTTCAGGGAATGCGAGATATGGCTACACCTTC. Amino acid sequence: CASSTSGNARYGYTF.

The V and J genes are TRBV28 and TRBJ1-1; D gene unclear. V lost 7 bases and J 8 bases, leaving 14 bases between the germline ends. CDR1 and CDR2 (germline): MDHEN, SYDVKM. The length of the CDR3 is 12 residues. CDR3 amino acids: CASISDGVEAFF. The CDR3 DNA sequence: TGTGCCAGCATTTCGGACGGGGTAGAAGCTTTCTTT.

The rearrangement links TRBV2 to TRBJ2-7; 12 positions match TRBD1. The V segment lost 8 bases and the J segment 8 bases; nucleotides outside the gene matches: 4. The CDR3 is 12 amino acids. The germline V gene has CDR1 SNHLY and CDR2 FYNNEI. The DNA of the CDR3 is TGTGCCAGCGGGACAGGGGGCGGAAAGCAGTACTTC. Its protein product is CASGTGGGKQYF.

The chain is built from TRBV5-7 and TRBJ2-7, with 11 nucleotides matching TRBD2. TRBV5-7 is classed as an ORF, of uncertain function. V lost 9 bases to trimming and J lost 2 bases; unmatched junction nucleotides: 4. The CDR3 spans 13 residues. CDR3 amino acids: CANLAGGAYEQYF. The CDR3 DNA reads as TGTGCCAACCTAGCGGGGGGTGCCTACGAGCAGTACTTC.

J is TRBJ2-5 and V is TRBV20-1; 11 bases agree with TRBD2. The CDR3 totals 19 residues. Germline CDR1 DFQATT, CDR2 SNEGSKA (reference sequence). The V and J ends lost 3 bases and 0 bases, in that order; junction bases with no gene match: 15. This chain's CDR3 is CSASLRGLADLPYQETQYF. DNA of the CDR3: TGCAGTGCTAGTTTGAGGGGACTAGCGGATTTGCCGTACCAAGAGACCCAGTACTTC.

The rearrangement links TRBV5-1 to TRBJ1-2, with TRBD1 matching 10 bases. The germline V gene encodes CDR1 SGHRS and CDR2 YFSETQ. The CDR3 loop spans 15 amino acids. J lost 10 bases, V lost 4 bases, and 13 bases had no gene match. The CDR3 loop is CASSQTGGGENDYTF. The CDR3 DNA reads TGCGCCAGCAGCCAGACAGGGGGCGGGGAAAATGACTACACCTTC.

The rearrangement joins TRBV7-6 to TRBJ2-6; D gene ambiguous. Germline lookup yields CDR1 SGHVS and CDR2 FNYEAQ. V was cut by 4 bases and J by 0 bases, with 7 bases left in between. The CDR3 contains 15 residues. The DNA for the CDR3 is TGTGCCAGCAGCTCTAAAAGCTCTGGGGCCAACGTCCTGACTTTC. This sequence encodes CASSSKSSGANVLTF. Combining the CDR3 with reference TRBV7-6 and TRBJ2-6 gives the whole variable domain GAGVSQSPRYKVTKRGQDVALRCDPISGHVSLYWYRQALGQGPEFLTYFNYEAQQDKSGLPNDRFSAERPEGSISTLTIQRTEQRDSAMYRCASSSKSSGANVLTFGAGSRLTVL.

This chain connects TRBV14 to TRBJ1-1; 10 bases match TRBD1. V was pared by 3 bases and J by 3 bases, with 7 bases of the junction left unmatched. This CDR3 has 16 residues. CDR1 SGHDN and CDR2 FVKESK come from the germline V gene. CDR3 sequence: CASSHRSGTGDTEAFF. DNA of the CDR3: TGTGCCAGCAGCCATCGTTCCGGGACAGGGGACACTGAAGCTTTCTTT.

The V call is TRBV3-1 (or the pseudogene TRBV3-2), the J call TRBJ2-2; a weak D match, TRBD1 (6 bases). The CDR3 runs to 16 residues. V dropped 5 bases and J dropped 0 bases, with 13 bases sitting between them. Germline loops: CDR1 LGHDT, CDR2 YNNKEL (reference sequence). In DNA form, the CDR3 reads TGTGCCAGCAGCAAACGGACAGTTGCGAACACCGGGGAGCTGTTTTTT. It specifies CASSKRTVANTGELFF.

V is TRBV21-1 and J is TRBJ2-1; the DNA was not used to check the table's D call, TRBD2. TRBV21-1 is tagged as a pseudogene. The CDR3 runs 17 residues. CDR3 amino acids: CASSKARGGGSYNEQFF. For the CDR3, the DNA is TGTGCCAGCAGCAAAGCGCGTGGGGGAGGCTCCTACAATGAGCAGTTCTTC.

The J gene is TRBJ1-1, the V gene TRBV10-3, with 9 bases identical to TRBD1. The CDR3 runs 14 residues. V lost 6 bases and J lost 5; bases outside the gene matches: 7. Germline lookup yields CDR1 ENHRY and CDR2 SYGVKD. CDR3 residues: CAISVTGGDTEAFF. CDR3 bases: TGTGCCATCAGCGTAACAGGGGGCGATACTGAAGCTTTCTTT.

V usage is TRBV2 and J usage is TRBJ2-1; D unclear. V was cut by 10 bases and J by 8 bases, with 12 bases left in between. This CDR3 region has 11 residues. The germline gives CDR1 SNHLY, CDR2 FYNNEI. CDR3 DNA sequence: TGTGCCACCGCCTTTGAGGATGAGCAGTTCTTC. It translates to CATAFEDEQFF.

This clone was counted only a few times. CDR3 region: CASMREPYNEQFF. CDR3 nucleotides: TGTGCCAGCATGAGGGAACCCTACAATGAGCAGTTCTTC. The chain combines TRBV7-9 with TRBJ2-1, with TRBD2 as a possible D gene (5 bases). CDR1 and CDR2 from the germline V gene are SEHNR and FQNEAQ (reference sequence). This CDR3 has 13 amino acids. Trimming removed 7 bases from V and 2 bases from J, with 9 bases in between.

CDR3 sequence (DNA): TGTGCCAGCAGCTTGGAAGCGGGGGATCAAGAGACCCAGTACTTC. Translating gives CASSLEAGDQETQYF. The chain uses TRBV5-5 and TRBJ2-5, with 8 bases identical to TRBD2. The CDR3 extends over 15 amino acids. The J segment lost 2 bases and the V segment lost 0 bases, leaving 3 bases of the junction unmatched. In germline, CDR1 is SGHKS, CDR2 YYEKEE (reference sequence).

The chain joins TRBV19 to TRBJ1-1; no reliable D call. The CDR3 is 13 amino acids. Germline V lookup: CDR1 LNHDA, CDR2 SQIVND (reference sequence). V lost 6 bases to trimming and J lost 5 bases, with 13 bases between them. CDR3: CASRPATGTEAFF. In nucleotides, the CDR3 is TGTGCCAGTAGACCGGCGACGGGAACTGAAGCTTTCTTT.

The chain recombines TRBV6-1 with TRBJ2-7; a possible D gene is TRBD2 (5 bases). CDR3 size: 12 residues. Germline-derived CDR1 and CDR2 are MNHNS and SASEGT. The germline V and J ends were trimmed by 3 bases and 6 bases, with 9 bases remaining between them. CDR3 DNA: TGTGCCAGCAGTGAGGACTGGCGCGAGCAGTACTTC. Encoded protein: CASSEDWREQYF.

This clone was observed a single time. The chain links TRBV5-1 to TRBJ2-2; the D gene is possibly TRBD1 (5 bases). This CDR3 comprises 15 residues. The V gene lost 3 bases and the J gene lost 4 bases, with 13 bases spanning the gap. Germline V lookup: CDR1 SGHRS, CDR2 YFSETQ. CDR3 DNA sequence: TGCGCCAGCAGCTCCATGCCAGGGATCACCGGGGAGCTGTTTTTT. Its translation: CASSSMPGITGELFF.

V usage is TRBV5-8 and J usage is TRBJ2-7; 7 bases align to TRBD1. The CDR3 extends over 15 amino acids. Losses at the gene ends were 5 bases for V and 4 bases for J; bases not matched to a gene: 12. Per germline, CDR1 SGHTS and CDR2 YDEGEE. CDR3 nucleotides: TGTGCCAGCAGTCATAGGGGGCGAATTCCATACGAGCAGTACTTC. Protein product: CASSHRGRIPYEQYF.

The rearrangement joins TRBV19 to TRBJ1-1, with TRBD1 matching over 9 bases. This CDR3 has 14 amino acids. Germline-derived CDR1 and CDR2 are LNHDA and SQIVND (reference sequence). The V gene end was trimmed by 6 bases and the J gene end by 4 bases; junction bases not matched to a gene: 6. CDR3 residues: CASREQGAPTEAFF. The CDR3 region has the DNA TGTGCCAGTAGGGAACAGGGGGCGCCCACTGAAGCTTTCTTT.

This clone came up once. The rearrangement joins TRBV14 to TRBJ2-3; no clear D gene. The germline gives CDR1 SGHDN, CDR2 FVKESK. Trimming removed 0 bases from V and 3 bases from J, with 7 bases in between. This CDR3 is 14 amino acids long. The CDR3 nucleotides are TGTGCCAGCAGCCAAGAGGCTCGTACAGATACGCAGTATTTT. Translation: CASSQEARTDTQYF.

The chain has TRBV2 and TRBJ1-6; D uncertain. The CDR3 is made up of 14 amino acids. Trimming removed 3 bases at V and 3 bases at J, with 6 bases between. Germline V gives CDR1 SNHLY, CDR2 FYNNEI. CDR3 region: CASSDSRYNSPLHF. The DNA for the CDR3 is TGTGCCAGCAGTGACTCGCGCTATAATTCACCCCTCCACTTT.

The chain employs TRBV11-2 and TRBJ2-3; D is unclear. CDR1 is SGHAT and CDR2 is FQNNGV in the germline V gene. Trimming removed 5 bases at V and 4 bases at J, with 4 bases between. There are 11 residues in the CDR3. In nucleotides, the CDR3 is TGTGCCAGCAGCCCATCAGATACGCAGTATTTT. It is translated as CASSPSDTQYF.

The V gene is TRBV5-1, the J gene TRBJ1-4; D is perhaps TRBD1 (5 bases). Trimming took 0 bases from V and 8 from J, leaving 14 bases between them. The CDR3 runs to 15 residues. Germline lookup yields CDR1 SGHRS and CDR2 YFSETQ. CDR3 amino acids: CASSLGSRAGEKLFF. In DNA, the CDR3 is TGCGCCAGCAGCTTGGGAAGCAGGGCAGGAGAAAAACTGTTTTTT. Full variable domain (remainder filled in from reference TRBV5-1 and TRBJ1-4): KAGVTQTPRYLIKTRGQQVTLSCSPISGHRSVSWYQQTPGQGLQFLFEYFSETQRNKGNFPGRFSGRQFSNSRSEMNVSTLELGDSALYLCASSLGSRAGEKLFFGSGTQLSVL.